This TCR beta chain was sequenced for a study of identical twins. TCRdb processed the 5' RACE reads anew with MiXCR; each CDR3 protein has one entry. The sample carries a few hundred thousand distinct CDR3 sequences, 18% recorded once. This CDR3 is built from 15 residues. The junction had 7 bases not matched to a gene; V was cut back by 3 bases and J by 4 bases. The germline V gene has CDR1 DFQATT and CDR2 SNEGSKA (reference sequence). The rearrangement links TRBV20-1 to TRBJ2-3, with 10 bases lining up with TRBD2. The clonotype comes from a middle-aged man in good health. The source material was naive T cells sorted from blood. For the CDR3, the DNA is TGCAGTGCTAGGACTCTAGCGGGAGTGGCAGATACGCAGTATTTT. Translation: CSARTLAGVADTQYF.